One and the same sample provided the 9 T cell receptor beta chains below, sequenced in a study of shared clonotypes between healthy human individuals. TCRdb's copy holds only in-frame clones and misses some; the assay was immunoSEQ multiplex PCR. Of more than 1,200,000 clones listed, around 98.5% are singletons. Sequenced sample: naive CD4+ T cells sorted from blood. Documented subset: CD45RA+ positively selected. All receptors derive from a man aged 25-45 years in good health.

J is TRBJ2-1 and V is TRBV19, with no clear D. Germline-derived CDR1 and CDR2 are LNHDA and SQIVND (reference sequence). The CDR3 is 15 amino acids. V shed 4 bases and J shed 0 bases, with 10 bases lying between them. CDR3 DNA sequence: TGTGCCAGTAGTAAAGGTCCCAGCTCCTACAATGAGCAGTTCTTC. Translation gives CASSKGPSSYNEQFF.

The CDR3 here is CASSLQTGTGETQYF. CDR3 nucleotide sequence: TGTGCCAGCAGTCTCCAGACCGGGACCGGTGAGACCCAGTACTTC. This chain joins TRBV27 and TRBJ2-5; TRBD1 or TRBD2 may be the D gene (5 bases each). Trimming shortened V by 5 bases and J by 5 bases, and 18 bases separated the two germline ends. Germline lookup yields CDR1 MNHEY and CDR2 SMNVEV (reference sequence). The length of the CDR3 is 15 residues.

The genes are TRBV5-1 and TRBJ2-3; D is undetermined. V lost 0 bases to trimming and J lost 0 bases, with 11 bases between them. There are 16 residues in the CDR3. Germline V gives CDR1 SGHRS, CDR2 YFSETQ. The CDR3 is CASSLGADHSTDTQYF. The CDR3 DNA reads as TGCGCCAGCAGCTTGGGGGCGGACCATAGCACAGATACGCAGTATTTT.

This clone was observed once. The sample carries other DNA sequences with the same CDR3. CDR3 loop: CASSSGFGNTIYF. The CDR3 coding sequence is TGTGCCAGCAGTTCAGGGTTTGGAAACACCATATATTTT. The genes are TRBV28 and TRBJ1-3; tentatively, D is TRBD1 (5 bases). V lost 4 bases and J 3 bases, leaving 7 bases between the germline ends. The V gene's germline CDR1 is MDHEN and CDR2 SYDVKM. The CDR3 spans 13 residues.

V usage is TRBV19 and J usage is TRBJ2-7; 15 positions match TRBD2. Unmatched junction bases numbered 3, after V lost 4 bases and J lost 2 bases. CDR1 and CDR2 (germline): LNHDA, SQIVND (reference sequence). This CDR3 has 16 residues. CDR3 DNA sequence: TGTGCCAGTAGTAGGGGACTAGCGGGAGGCCCCTACGAGCAGTACTTC. Translation: CASSRGLAGGPYEQYF.

This chain joins TRBV14 and TRBJ2-1; D gene unclear. V shed 0 bases and J shed 5 bases, with 8 bases lying between them. The CDR3 spans 14 residues. In germline, CDR1 is SGHDN, CDR2 FVKESK. CDR3 residues: CASSQDLGHNEQFF. The CDR3 coding sequence is TGTGCCAGCAGCCAAGATCTTGGCCACAATGAGCAGTTCTTC.

In regard to this clone: A read error may account for a junction end that differs from germline. The V call is TRBV28, the J call TRBJ1-1, with D possibly matching TRBD1 (6 bases). The CDR3 runs to 13 residues. Germline V gives CDR1 MDHEN, CDR2 SYDVKM. In DNA form, the CDR3 reads TGTGCCAGCAGCCTATCACGGGACACAGAAGCTTTCTTT. It yields the protein CASSLSRDTEAFF. The whole variable domain, remainder taken from reference TRBV28 and TRBJ1-1, is DVKVTQSSRYLVKRTGEKVFLECVQDMDHENMFWYRQDPGLGLRLIYFSYDVKMKEKGDIPEGYSVSREKKERFSLILESASTNQTSMYLCASSLSRDTEAFFGQGTRLTVV.

Here the CDR3 DNA reads TGTGCCAGCAGCTCTGAGCTCTGGAGAGGAAGGAACACCGGGGAGCTGTTTTTT. This translates into CASSSELWRGRNTGELFF. V gene TRBV5-4 combines with J gene TRBJ2-2; D not certain. The CDR3 contains 18 residues. The V and J ends lost 3 bases and 1 base respectively, with 19 bases between them. Germline values: CDR1 SGHNT, CDR2 YYREEE (reference sequence).

The chain uses TRBV2 and TRBJ2-5; 11 bases fit TRBD2. Looked up from germline, CDR1 is SNHLY and CDR2 is FYNNEI. Trimming removed 6 bases from V and 2 bases from J; junction bases left unmatched: 5. The CDR3 has 15 amino acids. Here the CDR3 reads CASRRLAGKQETQYF. CDR3 in DNA: TGTGCCAGCAGGCGACTAGCGGGAAAACAAGAGACCCAGTACTTC.